Listed here are 18 T cell receptor beta chains from one sample, sequenced in a study of cytomegalovirus exposure and HLA in healthy donors. Primers for the PCR totalled 60 Vbeta and 13 Jbeta. Profiled with immunoSEQ multiplex PCR; TCRdb holds only in-frame clones, not every one. The profile shows 250,000 to 300,000 clones, around 90% of them singletons. Sequencing was performed on PBMCs. These receptors all come from a girl aged 2 to 9 in good health and CMV-seronegative.

This chain joins TRBV6-6 and TRBJ2-4, with a tentative D call TRBD2 (6 bases). The CDR3 runs 15 residues. V was clipped by 10 bases and J by 0 bases, with 16 bases between them. The germline V gene encodes CDR1 MNHNY and CDR2 SVGAGI (reference sequence). The CDR3 sequence is CATWAGGKAKNIQYF. The CDR3 region has the DNA TGTGCCACCTGGGCCGGGGGAAAAGCCAAAAACATTCAGTACTTC.

This clone showed up just once. V usage is TRBV28 and J usage is TRBJ1-6, with TRBD1 matching over 10 bases. Germline CDR1 and CDR2: MDHEN and SYDVKM. This CDR3 has 13 amino acids. The V gene end was trimmed by 7 bases and the J gene end by 8 bases; junction bases not matched to a gene: 2. CDR3 protein: CASMTGGYSPLHF. Written as DNA, the CDR3 is TGTGCCAGCATGACAGGGGGCTATTCACCCCTCCACTTT. The complete variable domain, with remaining parts taken from reference TRBV28 and TRBJ1-6, reads DVKVTQSSRYLVKRTGEKVFLECVQDMDHENMFWYRQDPGLGLRLIYFSYDVKMKEKGDIPEGYSVSREKKERFSLILESASTNQTSMYLCASMTGGYSPLHFGNGTRLTVT.

The rearrangement uses TRBV11-2 and TRBJ1-1; TRBD1 aligns across 8 bases. V gave up 5 bases and J gave up 3 bases; unmatched junction bases: 11. This CDR3 region has 16 residues. Germline CDR1 is SGHAT and CDR2 is FQNNGV. DNA of the CDR3: TGTGCCAGCAGCATACTGGACAGGGCGAGGTACACTGAAGCTTTCTTT. It encodes CASSILDRARYTEAFF.

The V call is TRBV2, the J call TRBJ1-2, with TRBD1 as a possible D gene (6 bases). This CDR3 contains 13 residues. CDR1 and CDR2 from the germline V gene are SNHLY and FYNNEI. V lost 6 bases and J 2 bases, leaving 10 bases between the germline ends. In DNA, the CDR3 is TGTGCCAGCAGCCCACAGGGAAACTATGGCTACACCTTC. This sequence encodes CASSPQGNYGYTF.

The V call is TRBV5-6, the J call TRBJ1-1; TRBD1 agrees at 8 bases. This CDR3 region has 13 residues. Germline V gene lookup returns CDR1 SGHDT and CDR2 YYEEEE. Trimming cost V 3 bases and J 8 bases; bases outside gene matches: 6. In DNA, the CDR3 is TGTGCCAGCAGCTCGCTACAGGGGGGGGAAGCTTTCTTT. Translation gives CASSSLQGGEAFF.

The chain carries TRBV4-2 and TRBJ1-5, with a possible D match to TRBD1 (6 bases). Looked up from germline, CDR1 is LGHNA and CDR2 is YNFKEQ. Trimming took 2 bases from V and 8 from J, leaving 10 bases between them. The CDR3 loop spans 13 amino acids. The CDR3 DNA is TGTGCCAGCAGCCAAAGACAGGCGGAGCCCCAGCATTTT. Residues: CASSQRQAEPQHF.

This clone was seen only once. V usage is TRBV6-5 and J usage is TRBJ2-7; TRBD1 agrees at 10 bases. The V segment lost 5 bases and the J segment 5 bases; nucleotides outside the gene matches: 6. The CDR3 totals 14 residues. The germline V gene encodes CDR1 MNHEY and CDR2 SVGAGI. As DNA, the CDR3 is TGTGCCAGCAGTGTCAGACAGGGGGCGAACGAGCAGTACTTC. Translated: CASSVRQGANEQYF.

This clone appeared a single time. This chain joins TRBV30 and TRBJ2-5; possibly TRBD2 for D (6 bases). The CDR3 sequence is 15 residues long. The V end was cut by 1 base, the J end by 4 bases, with 16 bases between. Germline V lookup: CDR1 GTSNPN, CDR2 SVGIG (reference sequence). Here the CDR3 reads CAWSGGVAKAETQYF. CDR3 coding DNA: TGTGCCTGGAGTGGGGGGGTGGCGAAGGCAGAGACCCAGTACTTC.

The chain links TRBV30 to TRBJ2-1; 13 bases map to TRBD2. CDR1 GTSNPN and CDR2 SVGIG come from the germline V gene (reference sequence). V was clipped by 3 bases and J by 6 bases; unmatched bases: 2. This CDR3 is built from 14 residues. CDR3 coding DNA: TGTGCCTGGAGACTAGCGGGGGGGCCCAATGAGCAGTTCTTC. Its translation: CAWRLAGGPNEQFF.

The CDR3 here is CASSVDRSSYEQYF. As DNA, the CDR3 is TGTGCCAGCAGCGTAGACAGGAGCTCCTACGAGCAGTACTTC. This chain joins TRBV7-2 and TRBJ2-7, with a weak D call TRBD1 (6 bases). The V and J ends lost 5 bases and 0 bases respectively, with 11 bases between them. Germline values: CDR1 SGHTA, CDR2 FQGNSA. This CDR3 has 14 amino acids.

The chain employs TRBV19 and TRBJ1-2; no firm D call. The CDR3 has 15 residues. V lost 1 base and J 0 bases, leaving 9 bases between the germline ends. Germline assignment: CDR1 LNHDA and CDR2 SQIVND (reference sequence). The CDR3 DNA follows: TGTGCCAGTAGTATAGGCGGGAGCACTAACTATGGCTACACCTTC. Amino acid sequence: CASSIGGSTNYGYTF.

The V call is TRBV10-3, the J call TRBJ2-4, with 8 bases fitting TRBD1. Germline CDR1 ENHRY, CDR2 SYGVKD. Trimming took 4 bases from V and 7 from J; bases not matched to a gene: 6. This CDR3 spans 14 amino acids. CDR3 in amino acids: CAISVSRQGNIQYF. CDR3 DNA sequence: TGTGCCATCAGTGTGAGTAGACAGGGGAACATTCAGTACTTC.

J is TRBJ2-1 and V is TRBV21-1; the table's D gene call, TRBD2, was not cross checked with the DNA. TRBV21-1 is a known pseudogene. This CDR3 has 14 amino acids. This CDR3 reads CASSNPSRYNEQFF. The DNA of the CDR3 is TGTGCCAGCAGCAACCCCTCTAGATACAATGAGCAGTTCTTC.

The chain is built from TRBV15 and TRBJ2-5; 7 nucleotides match TRBD2. The germline V gene encodes CDR1 LNHNV and CDR2 YYDKDF (reference sequence). After removal of 5 bases from V and 5 bases from J, the junction contained 5 bases not matched to a gene. This CDR3 spans 13 amino acids. The CDR3 DNA follows: TGTGCCACCAGCCAAGCGGGGCATGAGACCCAGTACTTC. It is translated as CATSQAGHETQYF. The whole variable domain, remainder taken from reference TRBV15 and TRBJ2-5, is DAMVIQNPRYQVTQFGKPVTLSCSQTLNHNVMYWYQQKSSQAPKLLFHYYDKDFNNEADTPDNFQSRRPNTSFCFLDIRSPGLGDTAMYLCATSQAGHETQYFGPGTRLLVL.

The chain combines TRBV5-6 with TRBJ1-6, with TRBD1 matching over 7 bases. This CDR3 contains 15 residues. J was trimmed by 6 bases and V by 0 bases; bases with no gene match: 3. From germline, CDR1 is SGHDT and CDR2 YYEEEE. The CDR3 coding sequence is TGTGCCAGCAGCTTGGGGAACAGGGGTAATTCACCCCTCCACTTT. This gives the protein CASSLGNRGNSPLHF.

This clone was seen once. The chain has TRBV15 and TRBJ2-1, with TRBD2 identical over 9 bases. The V segment lost 0 bases and the J segment 6 bases; nucleotides outside the gene matches: 6. The CDR3 is 16 amino acids. From germline, CDR1 is LNHNV and CDR2 YYDKDF (reference sequence). The CDR3 sequence: CATSRDGREGLNEQFF. The CDR3 nucleotides are TGTGCCACCAGCAGAGATGGGCGGGAGGGCCTCAATGAGCAGTTCTTC.

The chain joins TRBV7-3 to TRBJ2-5, with D possibly matching TRBD1 (5 bases). V dropped 1 base and J dropped 2 bases, with 11 bases sitting between them. The CDR3 length is 15 residues. Germline CDR1 is SGHTA and CDR2 is FQGTGA. The CDR3 DNA follows: TGTGCCAGCAGCTTAAGCCCAGGGCCACAAGAGACCCAGTACTTC. It yields the protein CASSLSPGPQETQYF.

V and J are TRBV7-9 and TRBJ2-1, with TRBD2 identical over 11 bases. Germline V gene data show CDR1 as SEHNR and CDR2 as FQNEAQ (reference sequence). J gave up 4 bases and V 4 bases, and 6 bases lay outside the gene matches. CDR3 length: 16 residues. The CDR3 reads CASSSFLAGGYNEQFF. CDR3 DNA sequence: TGTGCCAGCAGCTCCTTCCTAGCGGGAGGATACAATGAGCAGTTCTTC.